This T cell receptor (beta chain) was identified during a study of T cells after yellow fever vaccination. CDR1 LGHNA and CDR2 YSLEER come from the germline V gene. V was shortened by 0 bases and J by 4 bases, with 18 bases between the two germline ends. The CDR3 runs 17 residues. TCRdb called the 5' RACE reads again in MiXCR, with one record for every CDR3 protein. The table records approximately 610,000 distinct CDR3 sequences, about a sixth of them present only once. The TCR originated in a man between 18 and 29 years old who received the YFV17D yellow fever vaccine. This sample comprised PBMCs, obtained 5 to 6 days after the first yellow fever vaccination. The chain recombines TRBV4-3 with TRBJ1-2; D is possibly TRBD1 (5 bases). The CDR3 DNA is TGCGCCAGCAGCCAAGATTTCGACAGAAACTTTTTCTATGGCTACACCTTC. Residues: CASSQDFDRNFFYGYTF.